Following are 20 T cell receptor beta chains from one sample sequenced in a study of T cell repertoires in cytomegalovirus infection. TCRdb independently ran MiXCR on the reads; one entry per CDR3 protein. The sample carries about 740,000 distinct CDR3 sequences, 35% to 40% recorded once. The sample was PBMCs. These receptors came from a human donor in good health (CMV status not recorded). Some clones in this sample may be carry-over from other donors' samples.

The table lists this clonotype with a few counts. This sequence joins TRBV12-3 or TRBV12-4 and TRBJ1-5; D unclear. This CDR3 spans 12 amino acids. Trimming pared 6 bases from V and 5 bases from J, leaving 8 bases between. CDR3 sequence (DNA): TGTGCCAGCAGCCGTCGCGATCAGCCCCAGCATTTT. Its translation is CASSRRDQPQHF.

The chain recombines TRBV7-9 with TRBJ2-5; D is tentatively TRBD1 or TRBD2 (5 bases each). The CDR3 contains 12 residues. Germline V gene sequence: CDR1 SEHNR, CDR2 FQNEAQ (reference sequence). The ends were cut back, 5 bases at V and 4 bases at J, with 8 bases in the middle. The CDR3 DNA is TGTGCCAGCAGCAGGGACGTAGAGACCCAGTACTTC. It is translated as CASSRDVETQYF.

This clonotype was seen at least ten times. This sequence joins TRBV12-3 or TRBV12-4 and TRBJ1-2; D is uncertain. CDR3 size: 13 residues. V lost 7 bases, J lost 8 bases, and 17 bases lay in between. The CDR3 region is CASNTRRQQGYTF. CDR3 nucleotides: TGTGCCAGCAATACAAGACGGCAGCAAGGCTACACCTTC.

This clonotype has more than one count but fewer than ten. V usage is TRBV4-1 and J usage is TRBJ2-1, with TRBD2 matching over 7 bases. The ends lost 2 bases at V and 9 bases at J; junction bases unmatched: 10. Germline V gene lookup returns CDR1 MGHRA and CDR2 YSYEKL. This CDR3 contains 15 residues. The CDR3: CASSQPGTIVAEQFF. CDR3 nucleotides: TGCGCCAGCAGCCAACCCGGGACTATCGTGGCTGAGCAGTTCTTC.

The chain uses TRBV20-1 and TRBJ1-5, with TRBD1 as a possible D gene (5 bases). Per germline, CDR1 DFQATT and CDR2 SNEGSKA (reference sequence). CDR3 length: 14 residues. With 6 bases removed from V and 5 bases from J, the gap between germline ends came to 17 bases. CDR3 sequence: CSAKGWAGDQPQHF. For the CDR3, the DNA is TGCAGTGCCAAGGGTTGGGCGGGGGATCAGCCCCAGCATTTT.

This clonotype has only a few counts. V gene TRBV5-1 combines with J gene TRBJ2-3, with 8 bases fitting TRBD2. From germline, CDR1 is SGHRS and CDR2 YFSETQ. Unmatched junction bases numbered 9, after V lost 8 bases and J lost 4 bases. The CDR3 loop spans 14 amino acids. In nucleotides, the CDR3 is TGCGCCAGTTCTATAGCGGGATCAGCAGATACGCAGTATTTT. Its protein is CASSIAGSADTQYF.

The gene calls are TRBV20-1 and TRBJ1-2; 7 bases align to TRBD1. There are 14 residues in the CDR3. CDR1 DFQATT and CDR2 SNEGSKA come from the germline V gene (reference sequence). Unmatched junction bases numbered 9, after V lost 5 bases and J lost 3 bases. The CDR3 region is CSAVTGADDYGYTF. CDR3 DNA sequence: TGCAGTGCTGTCACAGGGGCAGACGACTATGGCTACACCTTC.

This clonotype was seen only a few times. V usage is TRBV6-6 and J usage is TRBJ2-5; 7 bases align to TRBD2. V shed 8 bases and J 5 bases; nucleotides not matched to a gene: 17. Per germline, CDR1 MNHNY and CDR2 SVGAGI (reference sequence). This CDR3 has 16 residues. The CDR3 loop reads CASFKGRGQGGETQYF. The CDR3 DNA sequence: TGTGCCAGCTTCAAAGGTCGGGGCCAGGGAGGGGAGACCCAGTACTTC.

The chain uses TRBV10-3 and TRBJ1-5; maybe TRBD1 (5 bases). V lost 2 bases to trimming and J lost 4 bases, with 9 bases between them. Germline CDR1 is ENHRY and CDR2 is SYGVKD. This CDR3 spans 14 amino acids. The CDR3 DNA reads TGTGCCATCAGTGAGGCGGCAGGGAATCAGCCCCAGCATTTT. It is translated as CAISEAAGNQPQHF.

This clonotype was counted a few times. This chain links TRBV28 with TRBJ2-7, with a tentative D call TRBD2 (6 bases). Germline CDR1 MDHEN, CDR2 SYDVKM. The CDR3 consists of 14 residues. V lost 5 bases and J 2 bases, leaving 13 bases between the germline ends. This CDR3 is CASSPGSSPYEQYF. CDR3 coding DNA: TGTGCCAGCAGTCCCGGGAGTTCTCCCTACGAGCAGTACTTC. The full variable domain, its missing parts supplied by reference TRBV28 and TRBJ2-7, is DVKVTQSSRYLVKRTGEKVFLECVQDMDHENMFWYRQDPGLGLRLIYFSYDVKMKEKGDIPEGYSVSREKKERFSLILESASTNQTSMYLCASSPGSSPYEQYFGPGTRLTVT.

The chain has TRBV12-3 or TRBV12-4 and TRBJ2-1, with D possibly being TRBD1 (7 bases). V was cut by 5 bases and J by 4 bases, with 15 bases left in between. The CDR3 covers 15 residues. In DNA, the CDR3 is TGTGCCAGCAGTCCGATACCAGGGGGGTACAATGAGCAGTTCTTC. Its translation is CASSPIPGGYNEQFF.

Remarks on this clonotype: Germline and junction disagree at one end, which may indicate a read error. CDR3 DNA: TGTGACAGCAGTTTCGCCGGGACACGGAACACCGGGGAGCTGTTTTTT. Its translation is CDSSFAGTRNTGELFF. V usage is TRBV28 and J usage is TRBJ2-2; maybe TRBD1 (6 bases). The CDR3 length is 16 residues. In germline, CDR1 is MDHEN, CDR2 SYDVKM. The variable domain in full, completed from reference TRBV28 and TRBJ2-2, reads DVKVTQSSRYLVKRTGEKVFLECVQDMDHENMFWYRQDPGLGLRLIYFSYDVKMKEKGDIPEGYSVSREKKERFSLILESASTNQTSMYLCDSSFAGTRNTGELFFGEGSRLTVL.

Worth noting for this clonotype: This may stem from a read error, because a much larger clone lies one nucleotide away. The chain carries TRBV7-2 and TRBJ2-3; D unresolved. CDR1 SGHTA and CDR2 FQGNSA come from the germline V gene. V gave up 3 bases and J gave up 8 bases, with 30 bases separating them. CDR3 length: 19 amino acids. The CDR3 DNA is TGTGCCAGCAGCTTTTTCCCCCCCTGTGCAGGCCCGGGTATCGGTACGCAGTATTTT. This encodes CASSFFPPCAGPGIGTQYF. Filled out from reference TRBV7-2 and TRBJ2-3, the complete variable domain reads GAGVSQSPSNKVTEKGKDVELRCDPISGHTALYWYRQSLGQGLEFLIYFQGNSAPDKSGLPSDRFSAERTGGSVSTLTIQRTQQEDSAVYLCASSFFPPCAGPGIGTQYFGPGTRLTVL.

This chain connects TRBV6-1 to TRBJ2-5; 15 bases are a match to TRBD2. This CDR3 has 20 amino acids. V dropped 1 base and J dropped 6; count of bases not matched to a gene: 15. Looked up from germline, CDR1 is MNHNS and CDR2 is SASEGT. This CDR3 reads CASSEELLWTSGGASKTQYF. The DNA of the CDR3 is TGTGCCAGCAGTGAAGAGCTTCTGTGGACTAGCGGGGGGGCATCGAAGACCCAGTACTTC.

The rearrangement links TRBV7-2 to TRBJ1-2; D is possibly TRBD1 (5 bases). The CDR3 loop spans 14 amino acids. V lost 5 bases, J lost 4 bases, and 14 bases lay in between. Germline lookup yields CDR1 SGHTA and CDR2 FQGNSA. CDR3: CASSASTGPYGYTF. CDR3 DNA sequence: TGTGCCAGCAGCGCCTCAACAGGACCCTATGGCTACACCTTC.

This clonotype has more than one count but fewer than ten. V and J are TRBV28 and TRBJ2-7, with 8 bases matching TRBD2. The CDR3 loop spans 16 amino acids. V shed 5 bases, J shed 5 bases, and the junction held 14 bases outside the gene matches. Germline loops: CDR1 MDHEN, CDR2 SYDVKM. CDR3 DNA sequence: TGTGCCAGCAGTCCCGTGTCGGGACTAGGTTCCCACGAGCAGTACTTC. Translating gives CASSPVSGLGSHEQYF. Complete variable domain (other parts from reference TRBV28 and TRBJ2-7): DVKVTQSSRYLVKRTGEKVFLECVQDMDHENMFWYRQDPGLGLRLIYFSYDVKMKEKGDIPEGYSVSREKKERFSLILESASTNQTSMYLCASSPVSGLGSHEQYFGPGTRLTVT.

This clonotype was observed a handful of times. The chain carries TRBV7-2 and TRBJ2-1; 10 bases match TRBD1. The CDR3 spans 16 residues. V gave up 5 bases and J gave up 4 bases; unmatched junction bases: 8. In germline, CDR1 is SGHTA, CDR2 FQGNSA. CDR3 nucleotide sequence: TGTGCCAGCAGCCCACCCGACAGGGGGCTTTACAATGAGCAGTTCTTC. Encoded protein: CASSPPDRGLYNEQFF.

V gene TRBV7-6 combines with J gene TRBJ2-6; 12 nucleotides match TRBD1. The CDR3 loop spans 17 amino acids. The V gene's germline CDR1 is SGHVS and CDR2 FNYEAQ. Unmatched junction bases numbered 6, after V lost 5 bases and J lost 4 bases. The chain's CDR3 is CASSVGQGAMGANVLTF. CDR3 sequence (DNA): TGTGCCAGCAGCGTGGGACAGGGGGCTATGGGGGCCAACGTCCTGACTTTC.

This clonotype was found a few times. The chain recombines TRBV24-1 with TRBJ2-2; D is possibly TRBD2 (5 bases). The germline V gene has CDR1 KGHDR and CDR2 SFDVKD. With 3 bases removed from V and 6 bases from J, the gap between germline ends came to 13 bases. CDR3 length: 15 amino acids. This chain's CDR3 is CATSDGRGSAGELFF. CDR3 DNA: TGTGCCACCAGTGATGGAAGAGGGAGCGCCGGGGAGCTGTTTTTT.

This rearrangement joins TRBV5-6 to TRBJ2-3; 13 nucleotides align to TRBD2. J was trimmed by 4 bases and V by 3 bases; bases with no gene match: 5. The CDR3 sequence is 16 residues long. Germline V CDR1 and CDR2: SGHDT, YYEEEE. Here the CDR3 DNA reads TGTGCCAGCAGCTCGGGACTAGCGGGATTTTCAGATACGCAGTATTTT. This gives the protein CASSSGLAGFSDTQYF.